This passage covers 25 T cell receptor beta chains from one sample sequenced in a study of blood T cells in healthy people across ages. The second PCR ran roughly 7 to 12 cycles with a sample-barcoded 5' primer and J-beta primers. TCRdb processed the 5' RACE reads anew with MiXCR; each CDR3 protein has one entry. The sample lists 750,000 to 950,000 distinct CDR3 sequences; around a quarter were seen once. These same records also appear under a second study, on T cells of mothers and their children.

Sample: blood. Receptor source: a boy under 18 in good health.

This clonotype has a handful of counts. The genes are TRBV5-5 and TRBJ2-4; D not certain. Trimming cost V 4 bases and J 0 bases, with 11 bases left between them. The CDR3 has 15 residues. Germline lookup yields CDR1 SGHKS and CDR2 YYEKEE (reference sequence). Written as DNA, the CDR3 is TGTGCCAGCAGCGCTCCCTTCCTAGCCAAAAACATTCAGTACTTC. Its protein product is CASSAPFLAKNIQYF.

CDR3 region: CASSWTGTGNTIYF. The DNA for the CDR3 is TGTGCCAGCAGCTGGACAGGGACTGGAAACACCATATATTTT. The chain combines TRBV12-3 or TRBV12-4 with TRBJ1-3, with 8 nucleotides matching TRBD1. Trimming at V came to 6 bases and at J to 2 bases, leaving 3 bases not matched to a gene. This CDR3 has 14 amino acids.

The gene calls are TRBV5-1 and TRBJ2-7; 15 bases are a match to TRBD2. CDR3 length: 16 amino acids. Germline-derived CDR1 and CDR2 are SGHRS and YFSETQ. Unmatched junction bases numbered 9, after V lost 5 bases and J lost 6 bases. The CDR3 sequence: CASSPGLAGGPIEQYF. The CDR3 nucleotides are TGCGCCAGCAGTCCCGGACTAGCGGGGGGGCCGATCGAGCAGTACTTC.

The J gene is TRBJ2-5, the V gene TRBV29-1; the match to TRBD2 covers 11 bases. The CDR3 consists of 14 residues. The V gene's germline CDR1 is SQVTM and CDR2 ANQGSEA. Losses at the gene ends were 5 bases for V and 1 base for J; bases not matched to a gene: 3. The CDR3 DNA reads as TGCAGCGTTCGACTAGCGGGACTCCAAGAGACCCAGTACTTC. Protein: CSVRLAGLQETQYF.

There are a few counts of this clonotype. The chain couples TRBV12-3 or TRBV12-4 to TRBJ1-5; perhaps TRBD1 as D (5 bases). The CDR3 has 14 amino acids. Between the trimmed V and J ends, which lost 7 bases and 1 base, there was a span of 11 bases. The CDR3 here is CASTGTRSNQPQHF. The CDR3 nucleotides read TGTGCCAGCACAGGGACGCGGAGCAATCAGCCCCAGCATTTT.

The sample holds a few counts of this clonotype. V usage is TRBV30 and J usage is TRBJ1-1, with D unclear. Trimming took off 2 bases at V and 4 bases at J, with 5 bases between the two ends. Germline lookup yields CDR1 GTSNPN and CDR2 SVGIG (reference sequence). CDR3 length: 11 residues. CDR3 sequence: CAWSKGTEAFF. CDR3 DNA: TGTGCCTGGAGTAAGGGCACTGAAGCTTTCTTT.

The V gene is TRBV3-1, the J gene TRBJ2-6; no reliable D call. Trimming cost V 6 bases and J 2 bases, with 5 bases left between them. The germline V gene encodes CDR1 LGHDT and CDR2 YNNKEL (reference sequence). This CDR3 has 13 residues. CDR3 DNA sequence: TGTGCCAGCAGGGCAGCTGGGGCCAACGTCCTGACTTTC. Translation gives CASRAAGANVLTF.

This clonotype showed up just a few times. The V and J genes are TRBV12-3 or TRBV12-4 and TRBJ2-1, with 10 bases aligning to TRBD1. This CDR3 has 15 residues. The ends lost 6 bases at V and 7 bases at J; junction bases unmatched: 9. CDR3 residues: CASSASRTGGNEQFF. In DNA, the CDR3 is TGTGCCAGCAGCGCCAGTAGGACAGGGGGAAATGAGCAGTTCTTC.

This clonotype was counted a few times. The chain uses TRBV6-2 or TRBV6-3 and TRBJ1-6, with D possibly TRBD1 on 5 matching bases. Trimming stripped 9 bases from V and 5 bases from J, with 14 bases between. Germline V gives CDR1 MNHEY, CDR2 SVGEGT. The CDR3 is made up of 14 amino acids. CDR3 in amino acids: CASTPGRNNSPLHF. CDR3 coding DNA: TGTGCCAGTACCCCGGGACGGAATAATTCACCCCTCCACTTT.

This clonotype turned up a few times. The rearrangement joins TRBV3-1 to TRBJ1-4; TRBD1 matches at 12 bases. This CDR3 comprises 14 residues. Trimming cost V 4 bases and J 7 bases; bases outside gene matches: 1. Germline CDR1 and CDR2: LGHDT and YNNKEL (reference sequence). The CDR3 loop is CASSRGQGAEKLFF. CDR3 nucleotide sequence: TGTGCCAGCAGCCGGGGACAGGGGGCTGAAAAACTGTTTTTT.

Turning to this clonotype: The CDR3 does not close with the conserved phenylalanine or tryptophan, likely indicating a read error. The chain carries TRBV7-2 and TRBJ2-5; 7 bases fit TRBD1. With 2 bases clipped from V and 6 bases from J, the junction kept 12 bases outside the gene matches. The CDR3 contains 16 residues. The V gene's germline CDR1 is SGHTA and CDR2 FQGNSA. The CDR3 DNA follows: TGTGCCAGCAGCTTACGCACTGGGACAGAACGACAGACCCAGTACTCC. Protein sequence: CASSLRTGTERQTQYS.

The V gene is TRBV12-3 or TRBV12-4, the J gene TRBJ2-3; no clear D gene. Between the trimmed V and J ends, which lost 4 bases and 2 bases, there was a span of 10 bases. The CDR3 covers 14 residues. The CDR3 region is CASSWVQTTDTQYF. The CDR3, as DNA: TGTGCCAGCAGTTGGGTTCAGACCACAGATACGCAGTATTTT.

This clonotype was seen once. V and J are TRBV5-1 and TRBJ2-1, with 9 bases that match TRBD2. This CDR3 is 15 amino acids long. Germline V lookup: CDR1 SGHRS, CDR2 YFSETQ. V gave up 1 base and J gave up 9 bases; unmatched junction bases: 8. CDR3 residues: CASSLTSGGYGEQFF. CDR3 nucleotides: TGCGCCAGCAGCTTGACCAGCGGGGGGTACGGTGAGCAGTTCTTC. Complete variable domain (other parts from reference TRBV5-1 and TRBJ2-1): KAGVTQTPRYLIKTRGQQVTLSCSPISGHRSVSWYQQTPGQGLQFLFEYFSETQRNKGNFPGRFSGRQFSNSRSEMNVSTLELGDSALYLCASSLTSGGYGEQFFGPGTRLTVL.

This clonotype was detected a few times. The V and J genes are TRBV6-5 and TRBJ2-5; 8 bases line up with TRBD2. CDR3 length: 12 amino acids. Germline V lookup: CDR1 MNHEY, CDR2 SVGAGI. V was clipped by 8 bases and J by 5 bases; unmatched bases: 4. DNA of the CDR3: TGTGCCAGCCGGGGGGGCCGCGAGACCCAGTACTTC. Translated: CASRGGRETQYF.

V gene TRBV4-2 combines with J gene TRBJ2-3; 7 positions match TRBD2. J was trimmed by 2 bases and V by 5 bases; bases with no gene match: 7. The germline V gene has CDR1 LGHNA and CDR2 YNFKEQ. This CDR3 is built from 15 residues. The CDR3 spells CASSAGLVTTDTQYF. The CDR3 coding sequence is TGTGCCAGCAGCGCCGGACTAGTGACCACAGATACGCAGTATTTT.

There are a few counts of this clonotype. Here the CDR3 DNA reads TGTGCCAGCAGTGCGGACAGGGGGCGCGATGAAAAACTGTTTTTT. It yields the protein CASSADRGRDEKLFF. This chain links TRBV2 with TRBJ1-4; 11 bases are a match to TRBD1. V was pared by 4 bases and J by 6 bases, with 4 bases of the junction left unmatched. Germline CDR1 is SNHLY and CDR2 is FYNNEI. This CDR3 region has 15 residues.

The V call is TRBV19, the J call TRBJ1-1, with D uncertain. Germline V gene sequence: CDR1 LNHDA, CDR2 SQIVND (reference sequence). The ends were cut back, 3 bases at V and 1 base at J, with 3 bases in the middle. The CDR3 sequence is 12 residues long. CDR3 protein: CASSMGNTEAFF. Here the CDR3 DNA reads TGTGCCAGTAGTATGGGGAACACTGAAGCTTTCTTT.

The sample holds a few counts of this clonotype. V and J are TRBV5-5 and TRBJ2-1; D unresolved. CDR3 length: 11 amino acids. With 1 base removed from V and 8 bases from J, the gap between germline ends came to 4 bases. CDR1 and CDR2 (germline): SGHKS, YYEKEE (reference sequence). The CDR3 nucleotides read TGTGCCAGCAGCTTGAAGGATGAGCAGTTCTTC. It yields the protein CASSLKDEQFF.

This chain connects TRBV15 to TRBJ2-3, with 8 bases lining up with TRBD2. CDR3 length equals 15 residues. V lost 5 bases to trimming and J lost 4 bases; unmatched junction nucleotides: 8. Germline V gene lookup returns CDR1 LNHNV and CDR2 YYDKDF (reference sequence). The CDR3 loop is CATSVRGGQADTQYF. In nucleotides, the CDR3 is TGTGCCACCAGCGTACGGGGGGGCCAGGCAGATACGCAGTATTTT.

The chain is built from TRBV20-1 and TRBJ2-3; 13 positions agree with TRBD2. The germline V gene encodes CDR1 DFQATT and CDR2 SNEGSKA (reference sequence). V gave up 3 bases and J gave up 0 bases; unmatched junction bases: 15. The CDR3 consists of 20 residues. This CDR3 is CSASQTSGGAGRSSTDTQYF. Here the CDR3 DNA reads TGCAGTGCTAGCCAAACTAGCGGGGGGGCGGGTCGTTCTAGCACAGATACGCAGTATTTT.

This clonotype was observed a handful of times. The CDR3 reads CASSFGTDQPQHF. CDR3 sequence (DNA): TGTGCCAGCAGCTTCGGGACAGACCAGCCCCAGCATTTT. The gene calls are TRBV9 and TRBJ1-5; 7 bases line up with TRBD1. The CDR3 consists of 13 residues. V lost 4 bases and J lost 7; bases outside the gene matches: 5. The germline CDR1 and CDR2 sequences are SGDLS and YYNGEE.

This clonotype was seen more than once but under ten times. The rearrangement uses TRBV29-1 and TRBJ1-2, with D unresolved. Germline assignment: CDR1 SQVTM and CDR2 ANQGSEA. The CDR3 loop spans 11 amino acids. CDR3 protein: CIFFGRHGYTF. CDR3 coding DNA: TGCATCTTTTTTGGCCGACATGGCTACACCTTC.

This clonotype showed up many times. The chain uses TRBV20-1 and TRBJ2-3, with D hard to call. The CDR3 is made up of 15 amino acids. V lost 3 bases to trimming and J lost 1 base, with 14 bases between them. CDR1 is DFQATT and CDR2 is SNEGSKA in the germline V gene (reference sequence). CDR3 in DNA: TGCAGTGCTAGGGGTCCCACGATGGGCACAGATACGCAGTATTTT. Protein product: CSARGPTMGTDTQYF.

This clonotype came up a few times. Written as DNA, the CDR3 is TGCAGCGCCAGCGCCAGGGATACTGAAGCTTTCTTT. This encodes CSASARDTEAFF. V and J are TRBV29-1 and TRBJ1-1; D is possibly TRBD1 (5 bases). Trimming stripped 7 bases from V and 5 bases from J, with 14 bases between. The CDR3 totals 12 residues. CDR1 is SQVTM and CDR2 is ANQGSEA in the germline V gene. The variable domain in full, completed from reference TRBV29-1 and TRBJ1-1, reads SAVISQKPSRDICQRGTSLTIQCQVDSQVTMMFWYRQQPGQSLTLIATANQGSEATYESGFVIDKFPISRPNLTFSTLTVSNMSPEDSSIYLCSASARDTEAFFGQGTRLTVV.

The rearrangement links TRBV7-2 to TRBJ2-1; 7 nucleotides agree with TRBD1. Germline CDR1 and CDR2: SGHTA and FQGNSA. This CDR3 spans 14 amino acids. The V segment lost 8 bases and the J segment 5 bases; nucleotides outside the gene matches: 9. In DNA, the CDR3 is TGTGCCAGCGGAACACCGACAGGGCACAATGAGCAGTTCTTC. Its protein is CASGTPTGHNEQFF.